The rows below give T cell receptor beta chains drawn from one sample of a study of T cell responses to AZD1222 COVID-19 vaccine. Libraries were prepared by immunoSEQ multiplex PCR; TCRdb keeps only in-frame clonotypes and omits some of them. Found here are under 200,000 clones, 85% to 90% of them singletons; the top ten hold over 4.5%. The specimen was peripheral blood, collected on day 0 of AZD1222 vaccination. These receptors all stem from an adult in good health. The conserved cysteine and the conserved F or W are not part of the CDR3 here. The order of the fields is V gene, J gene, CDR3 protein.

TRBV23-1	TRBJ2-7	ASSQSPPRPGTGTYEQY
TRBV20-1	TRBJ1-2	SAMDREVYT
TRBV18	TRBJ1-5	ASSYGQGNQPQH
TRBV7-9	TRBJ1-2	ASSIQGDYGYT
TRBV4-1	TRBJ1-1	ASSQGVTGATEAF
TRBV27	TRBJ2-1	ASSTGIGTNNEQF
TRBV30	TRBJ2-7	ASRRTGAAYPAYEQY
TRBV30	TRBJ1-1	AWRRGNTEAF
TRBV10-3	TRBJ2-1	AISDTTVTVHEQF
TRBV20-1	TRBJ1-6	SASRMDRFSSPLH
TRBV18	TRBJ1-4	ASSPLRGGEKLF
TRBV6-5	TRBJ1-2	ASGSGTGNYGYT
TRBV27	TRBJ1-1	ASSFLGGTEAF
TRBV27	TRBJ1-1	ASSLSGGRRLNTEAF
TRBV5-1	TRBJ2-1	ASSFEGGAYNEQF
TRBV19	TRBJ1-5	ASSSGQGYQPQH